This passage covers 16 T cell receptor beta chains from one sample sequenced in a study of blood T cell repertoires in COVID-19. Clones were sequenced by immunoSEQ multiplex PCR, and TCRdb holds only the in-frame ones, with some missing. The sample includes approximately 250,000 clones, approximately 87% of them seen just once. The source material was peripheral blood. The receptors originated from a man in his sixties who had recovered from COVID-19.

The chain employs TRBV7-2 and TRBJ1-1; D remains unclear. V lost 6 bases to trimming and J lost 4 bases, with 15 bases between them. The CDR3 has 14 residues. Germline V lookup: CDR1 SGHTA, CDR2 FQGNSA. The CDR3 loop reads CASRLRQSGTEAFF. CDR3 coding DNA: TGTGCCAGCAGACTGAGACAAAGTGGCACTGAAGCTTTCTTT. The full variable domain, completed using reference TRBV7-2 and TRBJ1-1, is GAGVSQSPSNKVTEKGKDVELRCDPISGHTALYWYRQSLGQGLEFLIYFQGNSAPDKSGLPSDRFSAERTGGSVSTLTIQRTQQEDSAVYLCASRLRQSGTEAFFGQGTRLTVV.

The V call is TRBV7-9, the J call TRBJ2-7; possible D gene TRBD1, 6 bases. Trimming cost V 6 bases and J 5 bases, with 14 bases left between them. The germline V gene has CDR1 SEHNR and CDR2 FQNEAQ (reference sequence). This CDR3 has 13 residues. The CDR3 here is CASRMGTGNEQYF. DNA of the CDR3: TGTGCCAGCAGAATGGGAACAGGGAACGAGCAGTACTTC.

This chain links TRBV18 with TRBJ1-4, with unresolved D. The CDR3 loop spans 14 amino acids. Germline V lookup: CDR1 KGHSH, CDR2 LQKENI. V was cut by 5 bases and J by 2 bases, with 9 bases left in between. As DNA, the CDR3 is TGTGCCAGCTCAGCGACATTTACTAATGAAAAACTGTTTTTT. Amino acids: CASSATFTNEKLFF.

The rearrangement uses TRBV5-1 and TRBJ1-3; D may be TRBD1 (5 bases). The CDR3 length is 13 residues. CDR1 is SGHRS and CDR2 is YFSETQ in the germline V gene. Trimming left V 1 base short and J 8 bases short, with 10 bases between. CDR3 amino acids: CASSLQGSYTIYF. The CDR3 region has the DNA TGCGCCAGCAGCTTGCAGGGTTCCTACACCATATATTTT.

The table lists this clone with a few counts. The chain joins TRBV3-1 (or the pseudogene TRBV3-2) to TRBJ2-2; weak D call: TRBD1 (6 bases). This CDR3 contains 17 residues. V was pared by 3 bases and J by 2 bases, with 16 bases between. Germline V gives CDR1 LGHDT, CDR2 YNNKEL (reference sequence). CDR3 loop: CASSHRGQRPNTGELFF. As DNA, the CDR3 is TGTGCCAGCAGCCATCGAGGACAGAGACCCAACACCGGGGAGCTGTTTTTT.

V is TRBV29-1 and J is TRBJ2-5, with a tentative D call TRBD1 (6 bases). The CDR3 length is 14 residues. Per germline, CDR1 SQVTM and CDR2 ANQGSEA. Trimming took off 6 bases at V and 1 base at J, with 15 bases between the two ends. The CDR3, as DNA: TGCAGCGTCGGCAGCAGGGGCCCCCAAGAGACCCAGTACTTC. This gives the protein CSVGSRGPQETQYF.

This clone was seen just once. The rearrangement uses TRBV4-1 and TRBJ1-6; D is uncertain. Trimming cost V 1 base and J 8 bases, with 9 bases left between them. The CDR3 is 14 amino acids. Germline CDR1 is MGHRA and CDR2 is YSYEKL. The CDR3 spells CASSQGWQDSPLHF. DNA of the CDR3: TGCGCCAGCAGCCAAGGATGGCAGGATTCACCCCTCCACTTT.

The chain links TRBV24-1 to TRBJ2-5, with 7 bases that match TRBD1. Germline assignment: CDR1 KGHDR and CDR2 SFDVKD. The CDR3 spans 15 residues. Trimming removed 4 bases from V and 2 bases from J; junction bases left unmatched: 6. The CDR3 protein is CATSEPGTAQETQYF. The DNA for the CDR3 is TGTGCCACCAGTGAGCCCGGGACAGCTCAAGAGACCCAGTACTTC.

The CDR3 spells CATSSRILSTDTQYF. In DNA form, the CDR3 reads TGTGCCACCAGCAGTCGTATACTAAGCACAGATACGCAGTATTTT. The chain recombines TRBV15 with TRBJ2-3; D unclear. The CDR3 runs to 15 residues. The ends were cut back, 3 bases at V and 0 bases at J, with 10 bases in the middle. Per the germline V gene, CDR1 is LNHNV and CDR2 is YYDKDF (reference sequence).

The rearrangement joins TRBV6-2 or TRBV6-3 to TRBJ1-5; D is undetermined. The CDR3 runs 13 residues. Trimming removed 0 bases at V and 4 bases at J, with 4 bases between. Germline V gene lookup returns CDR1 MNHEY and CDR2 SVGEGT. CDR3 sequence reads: CASSYSRNQPQHF. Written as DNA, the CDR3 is TGTGCCAGCAGTTACTCGAGAAATCAGCCCCAGCATTTT.

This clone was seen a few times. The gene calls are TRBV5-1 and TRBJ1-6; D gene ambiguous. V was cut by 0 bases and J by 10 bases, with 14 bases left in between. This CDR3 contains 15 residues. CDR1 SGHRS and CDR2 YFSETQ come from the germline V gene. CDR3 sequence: CASSLAGESGSPLHF. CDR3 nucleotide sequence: TGCGCCAGCAGCTTGGCTGGGGAGAGCGGATCACCCCTCCACTTT. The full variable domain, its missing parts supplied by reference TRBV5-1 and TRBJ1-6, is KAGVTQTPRYLIKTRGQQVTLSCSPISGHRSVSWYQQTPGQGLQFLFEYFSETQRNKGNFPGRFSGRQFSNSRSEMNVSTLELGDSALYLCASSLAGESGSPLHFGNGTRLTVT.

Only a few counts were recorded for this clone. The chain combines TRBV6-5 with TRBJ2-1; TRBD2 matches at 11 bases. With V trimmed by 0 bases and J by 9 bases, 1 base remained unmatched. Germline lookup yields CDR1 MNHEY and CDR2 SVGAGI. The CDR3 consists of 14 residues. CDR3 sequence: CASSYSLAGGEQFF. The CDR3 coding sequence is TGTGCCAGCAGTTACTCTCTAGCGGGAGGTGAGCAGTTCTTC.

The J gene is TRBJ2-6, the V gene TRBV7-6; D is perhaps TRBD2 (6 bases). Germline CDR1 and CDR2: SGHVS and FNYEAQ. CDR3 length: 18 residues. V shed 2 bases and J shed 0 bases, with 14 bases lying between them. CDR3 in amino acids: CASSLRGGVTSGANVLTF. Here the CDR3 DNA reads TGTGCCAGCAGCTTACGAGGCGGGGTGACCTCTGGGGCCAACGTCCTGACTTTC.

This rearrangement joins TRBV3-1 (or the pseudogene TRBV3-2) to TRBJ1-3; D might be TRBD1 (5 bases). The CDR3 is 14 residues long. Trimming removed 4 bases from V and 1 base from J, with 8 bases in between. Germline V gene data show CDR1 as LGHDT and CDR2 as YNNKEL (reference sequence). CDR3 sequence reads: CASSRQGSGNTIYF. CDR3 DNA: TGTGCCAGCAGCCGGCAGGGTTCTGGAAACACCATATATTTT.

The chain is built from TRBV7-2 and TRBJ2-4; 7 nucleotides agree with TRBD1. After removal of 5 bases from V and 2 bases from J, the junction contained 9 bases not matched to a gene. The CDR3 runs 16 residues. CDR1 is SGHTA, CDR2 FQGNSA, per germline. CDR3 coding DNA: TGTGCCAGCAGCAAGGCCGGGACAGCAACCAAAAACATTCAGTACTTC. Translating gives CASSKAGTATKNIQYF.

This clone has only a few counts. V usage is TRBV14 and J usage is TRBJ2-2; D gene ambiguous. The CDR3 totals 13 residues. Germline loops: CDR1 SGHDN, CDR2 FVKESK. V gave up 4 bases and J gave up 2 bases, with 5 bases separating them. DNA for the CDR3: TGTGCCAGCAGCCTTAAAAACACCGGGGAGCTGTTTTTT. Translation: CASSLKNTGELFF.